A single sample is the source of the 6 T cell receptor beta chains below, sequenced in a study of blood T cells in healthy people across ages. PCR was performed a second time for 7 to 11 cycles using a sample-barcoded 5' primer and a J-beta primer mix. Each CDR3 protein is one row after TCRdb ran MiXCR on the 5' RACE reads. The sample lists about 1.7 million distinct CDR3 sequences; approximately 30% were seen once. Sequenced input: blood. The receptor set was obtained from a woman in her thirties in good health.

This chain's CDR3 is CASSLERTSGQETQYF. The CDR3 DNA follows: TGTGCCAGCAGCTTAGAGAGAACTAGCGGCCAAGAGACCCAGTACTTC. The gene calls are TRBV11-2 and TRBJ2-5, with 8 bases matching TRBD2. Germline V gene lookup returns CDR1 SGHAT and CDR2 FQNNGV. V dropped 0 bases and J dropped 1; count of bases not matched to a gene: 4. The CDR3 loop spans 16 amino acids.

This clonotype was counted many times. This sequence joins TRBV7-9 and TRBJ1-5; no firm D call. CDR1 is SEHNR and CDR2 is FQNEAQ in the germline V gene (reference sequence). This CDR3 is built from 12 residues. Trimming stripped 2 bases from V and 7 bases from J, with 6 bases between. CDR3 in amino acids: CASSLFPQPQHF. The CDR3 coding sequence is TGTGCCAGCAGCTTATTTCCCCAGCCCCAGCATTTT.

V is TRBV5-6 and J is TRBJ2-5; TRBD2 is a possible D gene (6 bases). The CDR3 contains 14 residues. Per the germline V gene, CDR1 is SGHDT and CDR2 is YYEEEE. The ends were cut back, 5 bases at V and 5 bases at J, with 16 bases in the middle. Here the CDR3 DNA reads TGTGCCAGCAGGTCAAAGACGGCGGGGGAGACCCAGTACTTC. Amino acid sequence: CASRSKTAGETQYF.

This chain links TRBV30 with TRBJ1-5; possibly TRBD1 for D (6 bases). The CDR3 is made up of 15 amino acids. Between the trimmed V and J ends, which lost 4 bases and 4 bases, there was a span of 17 bases. Germline loops: CDR1 GTSNPN, CDR2 SVGIG (reference sequence). CDR3 DNA sequence: TGTGCCTGGAATCGACCCGTGACAGGTAATCAGCCCCAGCATTTT. This codes for CAWNRPVTGNQPQHF. Combining the CDR3 with reference TRBV30 and TRBJ1-5 gives the whole variable domain SQTIHQWPATLVQPVGSPLSLECTVEGTSNPNLYWYRQAAGRGLQLLFYSVGIGQISSEVPQNLSASRPQDRQFILSSKKLLLSDSGFYLCAWNRPVTGNQPQHFGDGTRLSIL.

The CDR3 sequence is CASSRMTSGRAGQDTQYF. CDR3 in DNA: TGTGCCAGCAGTCGGATGACTAGCGGGAGGGCCGGGCAAGATACGCAGTATTTT. This chain links TRBV6-1 with TRBJ2-3; 14 nucleotides agree with TRBD2. J lost 5 bases, V lost 5 bases, and 12 bases had no gene match. In germline, CDR1 is MNHNS, CDR2 SASEGT. The CDR3 is 18 residues long.

A word on this clonotype: The junction shows a germline mismatch at one end, possibly a read error. The chain joins TRBV11-2 to TRBJ1-6, with D tentatively TRBD1 (6 bases). CDR3 length: 17 residues. Germline V gene data show CDR1 as SGHAT and CDR2 as FQNNGV. CDR3 amino acids: CASSLEGAGRGLSSLHF. The CDR3 coding sequence is TGTGCCAGCAGCTTAGAGGGGGCGGGCCGCGGACTTTCATCCCTCCACTTT.